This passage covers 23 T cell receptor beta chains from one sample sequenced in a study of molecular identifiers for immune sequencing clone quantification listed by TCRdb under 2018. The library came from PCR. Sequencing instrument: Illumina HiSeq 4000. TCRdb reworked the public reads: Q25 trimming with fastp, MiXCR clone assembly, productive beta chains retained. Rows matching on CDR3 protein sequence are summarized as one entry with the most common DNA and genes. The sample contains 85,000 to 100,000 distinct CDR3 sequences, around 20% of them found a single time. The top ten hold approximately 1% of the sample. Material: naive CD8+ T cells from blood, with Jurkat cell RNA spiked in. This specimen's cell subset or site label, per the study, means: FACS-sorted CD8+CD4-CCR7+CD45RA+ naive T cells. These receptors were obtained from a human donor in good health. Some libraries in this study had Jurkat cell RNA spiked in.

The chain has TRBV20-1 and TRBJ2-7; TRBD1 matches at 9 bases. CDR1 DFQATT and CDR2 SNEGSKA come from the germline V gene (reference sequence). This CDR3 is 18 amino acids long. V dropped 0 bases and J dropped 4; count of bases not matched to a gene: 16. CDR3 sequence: CSARDRTNRDRVAYEQYF. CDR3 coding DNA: TGCAGTGCTAGAGATCGCACCAACCGGGACAGGGTAGCTTACGAGCAGTACTTC.

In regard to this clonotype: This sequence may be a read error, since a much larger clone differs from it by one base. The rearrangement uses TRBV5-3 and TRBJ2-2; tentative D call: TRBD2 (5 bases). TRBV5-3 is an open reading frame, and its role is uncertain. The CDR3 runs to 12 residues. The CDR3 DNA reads TGCGGGGTGGGGATAACCACCGGGGAGCTGTTTTTT. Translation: CGVGITTGELFF.

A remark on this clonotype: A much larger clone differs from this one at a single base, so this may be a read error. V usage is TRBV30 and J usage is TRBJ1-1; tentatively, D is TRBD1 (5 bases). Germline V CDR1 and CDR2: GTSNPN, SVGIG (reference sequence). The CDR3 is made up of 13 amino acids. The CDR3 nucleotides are TGTGCCCGGAGTTGGGTCGGGGGGACTGAAGCTTTCTTT. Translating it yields CARSWVGGTEAFF.

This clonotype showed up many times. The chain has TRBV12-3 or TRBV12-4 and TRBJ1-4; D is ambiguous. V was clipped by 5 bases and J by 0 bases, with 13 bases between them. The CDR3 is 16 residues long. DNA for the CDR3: TGTGCCAGCAGTCCGCTCGACGATACAACTAATGAAAAACTGTTTTTT. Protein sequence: CASSPLDDTTNEKLFF.

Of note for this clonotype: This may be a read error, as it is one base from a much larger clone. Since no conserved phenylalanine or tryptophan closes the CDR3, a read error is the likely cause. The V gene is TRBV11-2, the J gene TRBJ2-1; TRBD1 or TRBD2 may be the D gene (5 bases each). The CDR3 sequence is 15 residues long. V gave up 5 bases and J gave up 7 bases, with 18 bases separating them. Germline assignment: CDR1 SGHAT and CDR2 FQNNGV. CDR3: CASSLLPGLGNEQFL. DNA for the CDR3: TGTGCCAGCAGCCTCCTGCCGGGGCTCGGGAATGAGCAGTTCCTC.

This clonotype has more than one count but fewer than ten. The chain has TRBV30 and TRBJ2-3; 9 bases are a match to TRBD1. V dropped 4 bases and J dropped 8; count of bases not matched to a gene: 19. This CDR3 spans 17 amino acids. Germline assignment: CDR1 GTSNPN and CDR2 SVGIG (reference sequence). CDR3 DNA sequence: TGTGCCTGGACTGGAACGGGGGACAGGGTTCGGTTAGGTACGCAGTATTTT. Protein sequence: CAWTGTGDRVRLGTQYF.

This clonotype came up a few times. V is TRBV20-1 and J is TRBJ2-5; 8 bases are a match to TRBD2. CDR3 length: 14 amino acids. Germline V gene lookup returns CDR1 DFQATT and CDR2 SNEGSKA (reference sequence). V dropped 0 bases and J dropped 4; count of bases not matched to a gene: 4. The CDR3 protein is CSARDSGGGETQYF. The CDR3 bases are TGCAGTGCTAGAGATTCCGGGGGGGGAGAGACCCAGTACTTC.

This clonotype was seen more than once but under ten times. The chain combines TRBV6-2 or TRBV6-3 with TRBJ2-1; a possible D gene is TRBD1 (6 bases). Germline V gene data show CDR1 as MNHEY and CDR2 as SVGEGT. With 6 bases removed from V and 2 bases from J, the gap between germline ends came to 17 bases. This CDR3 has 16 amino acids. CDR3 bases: TGTGCCAGCAGACAACCGGGGCAGGGGACCTACAATGAGCAGTTCTTC. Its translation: CASRQPGQGTYNEQFF.

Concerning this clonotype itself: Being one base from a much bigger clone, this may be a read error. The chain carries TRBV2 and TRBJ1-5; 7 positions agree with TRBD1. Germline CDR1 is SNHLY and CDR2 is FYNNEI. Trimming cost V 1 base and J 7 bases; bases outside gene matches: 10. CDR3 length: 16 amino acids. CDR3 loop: CASSEGSGGSSQPQHF. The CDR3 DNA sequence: TGTGCCAGCAGTGAAGGGTCAGGGGGAAGTAGCCAGCCCCAGCATTTT. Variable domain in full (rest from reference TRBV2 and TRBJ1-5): EPEVTQTPSHQVTQMGQEVILRCVPISNHLYFYWYRQILGQKVEFLVSFYNNEISEKSEIFDDQFSVERPDGSNFTLKIRSTKLEDSAMYFCASSEGSGGSSQPQHFGDGTRLSIL.

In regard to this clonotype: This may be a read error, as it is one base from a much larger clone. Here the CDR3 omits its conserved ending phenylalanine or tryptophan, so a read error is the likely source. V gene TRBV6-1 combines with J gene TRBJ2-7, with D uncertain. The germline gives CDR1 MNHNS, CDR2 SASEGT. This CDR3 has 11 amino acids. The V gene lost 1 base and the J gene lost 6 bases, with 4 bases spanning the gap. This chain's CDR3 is CASSEGSEQYL. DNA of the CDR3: TGTGCCAGCAGTGAAGGGTCCGAGCAGTACCTC.

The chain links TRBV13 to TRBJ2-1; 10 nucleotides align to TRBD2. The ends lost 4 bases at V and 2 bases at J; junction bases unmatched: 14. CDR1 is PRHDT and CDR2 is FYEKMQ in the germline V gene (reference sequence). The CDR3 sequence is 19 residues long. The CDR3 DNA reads TGTGCCAGCAGCTCAGACCGGACTAGCGGTGGGGGGGCCTACAATGAGCAGTTCTTC. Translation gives CASSSDRTSGGGAYNEQFF.

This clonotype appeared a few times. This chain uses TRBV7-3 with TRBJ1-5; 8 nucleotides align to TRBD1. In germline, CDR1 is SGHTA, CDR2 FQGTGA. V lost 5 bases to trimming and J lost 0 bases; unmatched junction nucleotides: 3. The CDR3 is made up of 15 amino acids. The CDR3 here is CASSPTGGSNQPQHF. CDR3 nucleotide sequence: TGTGCCAGCAGCCCTACAGGGGGTAGCAATCAGCCCCAGCATTTT.

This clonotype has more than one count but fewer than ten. The CDR3: CASSPNGPFRYEQFF. The CDR3 DNA reads as TGCGCCAGCAGCCCTAATGGACCATTTCGCTACGAGCAGTTCTTC. This sequence joins TRBV23-1 and TRBJ2-7; D not certain. The end of the DNA aligns better with TRBJ2-1, so the J call may be wrong. TRBV23-1 is reported as an ORF; its role is uncertain. The CDR3 runs 15 residues.

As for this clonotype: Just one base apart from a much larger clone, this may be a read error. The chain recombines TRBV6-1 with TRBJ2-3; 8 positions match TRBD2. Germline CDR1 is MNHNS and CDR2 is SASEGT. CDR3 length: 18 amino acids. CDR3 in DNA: TGTACCAGCAGTGAAGCCTTCAGGGGAGCGGGGGGCACAGATACGCAGTATTTT. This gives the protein CTSSEAFRGAGGTDTQYF.

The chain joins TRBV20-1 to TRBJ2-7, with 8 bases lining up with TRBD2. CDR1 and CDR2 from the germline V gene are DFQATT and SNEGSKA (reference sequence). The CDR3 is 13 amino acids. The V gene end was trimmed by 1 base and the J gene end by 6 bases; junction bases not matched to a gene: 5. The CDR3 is CSARVSGDGEQYF. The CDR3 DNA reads TGCAGTGCTAGAGTTAGCGGGGACGGCGAGCAGTACTTC.

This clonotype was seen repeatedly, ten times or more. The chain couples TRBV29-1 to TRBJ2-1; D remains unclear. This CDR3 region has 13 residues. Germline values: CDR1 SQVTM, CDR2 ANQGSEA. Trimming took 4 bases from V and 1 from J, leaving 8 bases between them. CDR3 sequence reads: CSVVIVSYNEQFF. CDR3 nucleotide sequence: TGCAGCGTTGTCATCGTTTCCTACAATGAGCAGTTCTTC.

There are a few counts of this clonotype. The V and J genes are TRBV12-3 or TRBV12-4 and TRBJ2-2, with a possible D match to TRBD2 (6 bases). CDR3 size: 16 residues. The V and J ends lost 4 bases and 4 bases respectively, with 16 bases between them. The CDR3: CASSWAFFGGTGELFF. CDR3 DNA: TGTGCCAGCAGTTGGGCGTTTTTCGGGGGCACCGGGGAGCTGTTTTTT.

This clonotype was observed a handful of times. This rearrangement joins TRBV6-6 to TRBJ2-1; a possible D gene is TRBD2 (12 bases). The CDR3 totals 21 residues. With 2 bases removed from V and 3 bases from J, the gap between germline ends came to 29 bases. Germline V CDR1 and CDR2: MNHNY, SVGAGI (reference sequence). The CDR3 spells CASSYATGTGGLAGNYNEQFF. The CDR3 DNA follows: TGTGCCAGCAGTTACGCGACCGGGACAGGGGGACTAGCGGGCAACTACAATGAGCAGTTCTTC.

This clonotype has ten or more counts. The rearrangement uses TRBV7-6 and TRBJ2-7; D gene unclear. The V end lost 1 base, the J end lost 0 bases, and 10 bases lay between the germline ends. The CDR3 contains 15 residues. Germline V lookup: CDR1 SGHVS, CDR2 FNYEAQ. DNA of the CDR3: TGTGCCAGCAGCTTAGGCCCAGCCAGCTCCTACGAGCAGTACTTC. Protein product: CASSLGPASSYEQYF.

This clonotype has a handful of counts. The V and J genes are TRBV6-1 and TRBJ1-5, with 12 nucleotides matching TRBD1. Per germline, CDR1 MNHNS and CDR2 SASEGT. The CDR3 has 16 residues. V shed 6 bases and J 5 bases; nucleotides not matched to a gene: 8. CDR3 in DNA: TGTGCCAGCAGCGGGGACAGGGGGCTTGGGGATCAGCCCCAGCATTTT. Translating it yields CASSGDRGLGDQPQHF.

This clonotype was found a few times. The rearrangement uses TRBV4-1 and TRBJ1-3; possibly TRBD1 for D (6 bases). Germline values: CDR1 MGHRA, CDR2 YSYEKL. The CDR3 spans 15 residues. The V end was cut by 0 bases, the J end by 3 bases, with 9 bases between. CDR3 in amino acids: CASSQDRGDGNTIYF. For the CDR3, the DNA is TGCGCCAGCAGCCAAGACAGGGGAGATGGAAACACCATATATTTT.

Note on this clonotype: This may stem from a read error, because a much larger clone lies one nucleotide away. In nucleotides, the CDR3 is TGTGTCAGCAGCCTACAAGTGACTGAAGCTTTCTTT. Protein product: CVSSLQVTEAFF. This sequence joins TRBV7-9 and TRBJ1-1; D is unclear. This CDR3 spans 12 amino acids. The germline gives CDR1 SEHNR, CDR2 FQNEAQ (reference sequence).

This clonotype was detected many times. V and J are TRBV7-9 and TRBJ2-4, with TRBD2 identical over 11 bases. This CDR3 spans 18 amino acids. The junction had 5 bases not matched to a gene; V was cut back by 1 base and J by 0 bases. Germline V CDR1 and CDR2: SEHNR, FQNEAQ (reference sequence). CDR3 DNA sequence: TGTGCCAGCAGCTTAGTACTAGCGGGGGAACTAGCCAAAAACATTCAGTACTTC. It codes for CASSLVLAGELAKNIQYF.